The present TCR beta chain was sequenced within a study of T cell repertoires in cytomegalovirus infection. Study context: Based on public TCR beta signatures, there were indications of CMV infection and of a matching HLA type. Study-wide points: There were carriers of CMV plus the relevant HLA, and cumulative public TCR beta family frequency identified them. CMV-specific TCR beta clonotypes restricted by HLA-C were the ones dominating the ex vivo response.

CDR3 length equals 13 residues. J gave up 3 bases and V 4 bases, and 2 bases lay outside the gene matches. TCRdb called the reads again in MiXCR, with one record for every CDR3 protein. This sample yields about 140,000 distinct CDR3 sequences, of which roughly 6.5% are seen a single time; roughly 17% belongs to the top ten. In this sample, this clonotype turned up many times. The antigen remains unidentified. This TCR was recovered from a human donor in good health (CMV status not recorded). Some clones in this sample may be carry-over from other donors' samples. The chain has TRBV12-3 or TRBV12-4 and TRBJ1-2; 7 bases fit TRBD1. The source material was PBMCs. CDR3 DNA sequence: TGTGCCAGCAGTTCAGGGGGTTACTATGGCTACACCTTC. Amino acid sequence: CASSSGGYYGYTF.